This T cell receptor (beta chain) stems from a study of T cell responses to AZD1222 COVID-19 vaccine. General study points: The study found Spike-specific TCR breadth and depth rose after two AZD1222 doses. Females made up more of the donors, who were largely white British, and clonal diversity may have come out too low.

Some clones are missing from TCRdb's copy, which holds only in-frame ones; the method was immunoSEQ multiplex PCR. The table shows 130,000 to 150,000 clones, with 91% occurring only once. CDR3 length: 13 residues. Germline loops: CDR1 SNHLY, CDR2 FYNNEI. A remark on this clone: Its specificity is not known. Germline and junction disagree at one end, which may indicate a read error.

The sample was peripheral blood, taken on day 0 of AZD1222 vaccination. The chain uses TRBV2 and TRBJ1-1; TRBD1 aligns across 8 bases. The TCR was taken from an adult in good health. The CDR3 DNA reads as TGTGCCAGCACAGGGGGCGTTGGTCCTGACGCTTTCTTT. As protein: CASTGGVGPDAFF. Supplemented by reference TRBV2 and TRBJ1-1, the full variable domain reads EPEVTQTPSHQVTQMGQEVILRCVPISNHLYFYWYRQILGQKVEFLVSFYNNEISEKSEIFDDQFSVERPDGSNFTLKIRSTKLEDSAMYFCASTGGVGPDAFFGQGTRLTVV.